Shown below are 17 T cell receptor beta chains from a single sample sequenced in a study of control samples from healthy donors and cancer patients. TCRdb's table, derived via immunoSEQ multiplex PCR, lists solely in-frame clones and lacks some. The data contain some 120,000 clones, around 93% of them seen just once; the ten biggest clones take up approximately 9%. The sequenced material came from blood. These receptors were collected from a man aged 18-30 years in good health.

The chain links TRBV30 to TRBJ1-6, with unresolved D. The CDR3 runs 12 residues. V gave up 4 bases and J gave up 5 bases, with 6 bases separating them. Germline loops: CDR1 GTSNPN, CDR2 SVGIG (reference sequence). The CDR3 is CAWTIHNSPLHF. CDR3 DNA sequence: TGTGCCTGGACAATTCATAATTCACCCCTCCACTTT.

In DNA, the CDR3 is TGCGCCAGCAGCGACGGGAACCAAGAGACCCAGTACTTC. Protein: CASSDGNQETQYF. The chain uses TRBV5-1 and TRBJ2-5; tentatively, D is TRBD2 (5 bases). This CDR3 region has 13 residues. Germline values: CDR1 SGHRS, CDR2 YFSETQ. V shed 4 bases and J shed 0 bases, with 7 bases lying between them. The entire variable domain, with the rest obtained from reference TRBV5-1 and TRBJ2-5, is as follows: KAGVTQTPRYLIKTRGQQVTLSCSPISGHRSVSWYQQTPGQGLQFLFEYFSETQRNKGNFPGRFSGRQFSNSRSEMNVSTLELGDSALYLCASSDGNQETQYFGPGTRLLVL.

The CDR3 nucleotides are TGTGCCAGCAGCGACCGGGACACAAACAATCAGCCCCAGCATTTT. Residues: CASSDRDTNNQPQHF. The chain uses TRBV6-5 and TRBJ1-5, with a tentative D call TRBD1 (6 bases). V lost 6 bases and J 3 bases, leaving 15 bases between the germline ends. Germline lookup yields CDR1 MNHEY and CDR2 SVGAGI. The CDR3 is 15 residues long.

J is TRBJ1-2 and V is TRBV7-9; 8 bases agree with TRBD1. V gave up 3 bases and J gave up 6 bases; unmatched junction bases: 6. Germline CDR1 is SEHNR and CDR2 is FQNEAQ (reference sequence). The CDR3 consists of 14 residues. The CDR3 coding sequence is TGTGCCAGCAGCTTTGGACAGGGCATGGATGGCTACACCTTC. Protein: CASSFGQGMDGYTF. Drawing the rest from reference TRBV7-9 and TRBJ1-2, the complete variable domain is DTGVSQNPRHKITKRGQNVTFRCDPISEHNRLYWYRQTLGQGPEFLTYFQNEAQLEKSRLLSDRFSAERPKGSFSTLEIQRTEQGDSAMYLCASSFGQGMDGYTFGSGTRLTVV.

The chain is built from TRBV9 and TRBJ1-6; no clear D. Trimming removed 0 bases at V and 6 bases at J, with 10 bases between. The germline CDR1 and CDR2 sequences are SGDLS and YYNGEE. This CDR3 has 15 amino acids. The CDR3 here is CASSVGNSPNSPLHF. The DNA for the CDR3 is TGTGCCAGCAGCGTAGGGAACTCTCCTAATTCACCCCTCCACTTT.

The V and J genes are TRBV6-1 and TRBJ2-7; D remains ambiguous. V lost 0 bases and J lost 1, with 7 bases in between. CDR3 size: 14 residues. CDR1 is MNHNS and CDR2 is SASEGT in the germline V gene. The CDR3 DNA is TGTGCCAGCAGTGAAGCGGACGGATCCTACGAGCAGTACTTC. Protein: CASSEADGSYEQYF.

This clone has a handful of counts. CDR3 in amino acids: CASSLKQDGTEAFF. CDR3 coding DNA: TGTGCCAGCAGCTTAAAGCAGGACGGCACTGAAGCTTTCTTT. This chain uses TRBV7-9 with TRBJ1-1, with no clear D. The CDR3 has 14 residues. Germline V CDR1 and CDR2: SEHNR, FQNEAQ (reference sequence). V lost 2 bases and J lost 4, with 11 bases in between.

The gene calls are TRBV5-5 and TRBJ2-7; 9 bases fit TRBD1. With 4 bases clipped from V and 5 bases from J, the junction kept 10 bases outside the gene matches. The CDR3 has 15 residues. Germline assignment: CDR1 SGHKS and CDR2 YYEKEE (reference sequence). This CDR3 is CASSLTDRGIHEQYF. Here the CDR3 DNA reads TGTGCCAGCAGCCTGACGGACAGGGGCATACACGAGCAGTACTTC.

The genes are TRBV5-1 and TRBJ1-6; 10 nucleotides match TRBD1. Per the germline V gene, CDR1 is SGHRS and CDR2 is YFSETQ. V was pared by 5 bases and J by 10 bases, with 15 bases of the junction left unmatched. The CDR3 runs to 17 residues. CDR3 in DNA: TGCGCCAGCAGATTTAATATTGCTGGGACAGGGGTCTCACCCCTCCACTTT. Encoded protein: CASRFNIAGTGVSPLHF.

The V gene is TRBV6-5, the J gene TRBJ1-1, with unresolved D. Germline loops: CDR1 MNHEY, CDR2 SVGAGI. The CDR3 is made up of 14 amino acids. The V and J ends lost 8 bases and 0 bases respectively, with 13 bases between them. The CDR3 bases are TGTGCCAGCGGAAAATCGCAATTGAACACTGAAGCTTTCTTT. Its protein product is CASGKSQLNTEAFF.

The chain carries TRBV3-1 (or the pseudogene TRBV3-2) and TRBJ2-7; D is possibly TRBD1 or TRBD2 (7 bases each). The V end was cut by 2 bases, the J end by 1 base, with 12 bases between. Germline CDR1 LGHDT, CDR2 YNNKEL (reference sequence). The CDR3 is 15 residues long. The DNA for the CDR3 is TGTGCCAGCAGCCAACAGGGGGAGGGATCCTACGAGCAGTACTTC. This gives the protein CASSQQGEGSYEQYF.

V gene TRBV2 combines with J gene TRBJ2-4, with 11 bases identical to TRBD1. CDR1 and CDR2 (germline): SNHLY, FYNNEI. The CDR3 extends over 16 amino acids. J was trimmed by 9 bases and V by 2 bases; bases with no gene match: 9. DNA for the CDR3: TGTGCCAGCAGTGAACGGGACAGGGGGTACGACGGCATTCAGTACTTC. Amino acids: CASSERDRGYDGIQYF.

The chain carries TRBV9 and TRBJ2-1; TRBD2 aligns across 9 bases. The length of the CDR3 is 16 residues. Losses at the gene ends were 3 bases for V and 7 bases for J; bases not matched to a gene: 11. Germline assignment: CDR1 SGDLS and CDR2 YYNGEE. CDR3 loop: CASSASLAGGRNEQFF. For the CDR3, the DNA is TGTGCCAGCAGCGCCTCCCTCGCGGGGGGGCGGAATGAGCAGTTCTTC.

V usage is TRBV20-1 and J usage is TRBJ1-6, with no clear D. The CDR3 loop spans 12 amino acids. V lost 3 bases and J lost 12, with 12 bases in between. Germline V gene lookup returns CDR1 DFQATT and CDR2 SNEGSKA (reference sequence). In nucleotides, the CDR3 is TGCAGTGCTAGTCCGACGTTAGGACCCCTCCACTTT. Its translation: CSASPTLGPLHF.

The genes are TRBV7-9 and TRBJ2-7; D not resolved. Germline V gene data show CDR1 as SEHNR and CDR2 as FQNEAQ (reference sequence). The CDR3 is 12 amino acids. V was shortened by 1 base and J by 2 bases, with 3 bases between the two germline ends. DNA of the CDR3: TGTGCCAGCAGCTTAGGCACCTACGAGCAGTACTTC. Its protein is CASSLGTYEQYF.

The chain has TRBV3-1 (or the pseudogene TRBV3-2) and TRBJ1-5; a possible D gene is TRBD1 (6 bases). The CDR3 contains 16 residues. Germline V gene lookup returns CDR1 LGHDT and CDR2 YNNKEL (reference sequence). V was pared by 4 bases and J by 3 bases, with 16 bases between. The CDR3 loop is CASSPGTLSANQPQHF. CDR3 bases: TGTGCCAGCAGCCCCGGGACATTATCGGCCAATCAGCCCCAGCATTTT.

The chain joins TRBV30 to TRBJ1-1; 8 positions agree with TRBD1. The CDR3 is 15 residues long. V lost 1 base and J lost 4; bases outside the gene matches: 8. Germline V gene data show CDR1 as GTSNPN and CDR2 as SVGIG (reference sequence). The CDR3 region is CAWSGGTGRGTEAFF. CDR3 DNA: TGTGCCTGGAGTGGGGGGACAGGCCGGGGCACTGAAGCTTTCTTT.